The 30 T cell receptor beta chains given below trace back to one sample, sequenced in a study of T cells in Graves' hyperthyroidism and ophthalmopathy. The source material, RNA transcripts, was used to amplify TCR beta CDR3 regions. The HTBI primer set drove a first-round RT-PCR of the TCR CDR3. In TCRdb, the multiplex PCR reads were re-called with MiXCR into one record per CDR3 protein. This sample has 600,000 or so distinct CDR3 sequences, with more than 45% found just once. Material for sequencing was peripheral blood or thyroid tissue (not recorded which). The receptors were gathered from a young woman with Graves' hyperthyroidism.

This clonotype was observed at least ten times. This chain links TRBV24-1 with TRBJ2-2; D not certain. The V end was cut by 7 bases, the J end by 5 bases, with 7 bases between. CDR3 length equals 12 residues. In germline, CDR1 is KGHDR, CDR2 SFDVKD. DNA for the CDR3: TGTGCCACCAGCGGTCATACCGGGGAGCTGTTTTTT. This encodes CATSGHTGELFF.

V gene TRBV5-1 combines with J gene TRBJ2-2; unclear D gene. The germline V and J ends were trimmed by 4 bases and 0 bases, with 13 bases remaining between them. Germline V gene sequence: CDR1 SGHRS, CDR2 YFSETQ. The CDR3 is 16 amino acids. CDR3 sequence reads: CASSQRLTPNTGELFF. CDR3 coding DNA: TGCGCCAGCAGCCAAAGGTTGACCCCGAACACCGGGGAGCTGTTTTTT.

The chain recombines TRBV7-3 with TRBJ1-1; D remains unclear. Germline V gene sequence: CDR1 SGHTA, CDR2 FQGTGA. The CDR3 length is 15 residues. The V end lost 6 bases, the J end lost 1 base, and 15 bases lay between the germline ends. CDR3 loop: CASSLSKPSNTEAFF. CDR3 coding DNA: TGTGCCAGCAGTTTATCGAAACCGTCGAACACTGAAGCTTTCTTT.

The J gene is TRBJ1-1, the V gene TRBV19, with D possibly TRBD1 on 5 matching bases. Germline CDR1 is LNHDA and CDR2 is SQIVND (reference sequence). Trimming took off 10 bases at V and 0 bases at J, with 15 bases between the two ends. The CDR3 consists of 14 residues. The CDR3 protein is CATRRGKMNTEAFF. The CDR3 nucleotides read TGTGCCACCCGAAGGGGCAAAATGAACACTGAAGCTTTCTTT.

In this sample, this clonotype turned up many times. This rearrangement joins TRBV20-1 to TRBJ2-5; D is ambiguous. Germline V gene lookup returns CDR1 DFQATT and CDR2 SNEGSKA (reference sequence). This CDR3 contains 13 residues. V was clipped by 6 bases and J by 5 bases, with 16 bases between them. The CDR3 region has the DNA TGCAGTGCCTCGCGGAGTGTGGAGGAGACCCAGTACTTC. This translates into CSASRSVEETQYF.

Remarks on this clonotype: A read error is possible here, since a much larger clone lies one base away. The chain recombines TRBV29-1 with TRBJ1-2; D perhaps matches TRBD1 (5 bases). This CDR3 contains 12 residues. Deletions cut 4 bases from V and 8 bases from J, with 14 bases between. Germline V gene lookup returns CDR1 SQVTM and CDR2 ANQGSEA. CDR3 nucleotides: TGCAGCGTTGGTCCGGGGCTAGCGGGCTACACCTTC. As protein: CSVGPGLAGYTF.

Points on this clonotype: No conserved phenylalanine or tryptophan is present at the end of the CDR3, so a read error is the likely explanation. The limits of the CDR3 on the DNA are not certain, so only TCRdb's listed CDR3 is given. The J gene is TRBJ2-6, the V gene TRBV10-3; TRBD2 was called by the table and not checked on the DNA. The CDR3 is 10 residues long, ends included. The germline CDR1 and CDR2 sequences are ENHRY and SYGVKD. CDR3: CAISESPSGR.

This clonotype was picked up many times. This chain uses TRBV10-3 with TRBJ1-1; D is undetermined. The CDR3 extends over 14 amino acids. Germline CDR1 is ENHRY and CDR2 is SYGVKD. V lost 3 bases, J lost 3 bases, and 11 bases lay in between. The CDR3 is CAISEPEADTEAFF. The CDR3 coding sequence is TGTGCCATCAGTGAACCCGAAGCGGACACTGAAGCTTTCTTT.

The table lists this clonotype with many counts. A junction boundary mismatches the germline segment, possibly from a read error. The rearrangement joins TRBV7-7 to TRBJ2-2; D is unclear. The germline V gene has CDR1 SSHAT and CDR2 FNYEAQ (reference sequence). The CDR3 spans 13 residues. The CDR3 region is CASSPRPTGELFF. CDR3 nucleotides: TGTGCTAGCAGCCCAAGACCCACCGGGGAGCTGTTTTTT.

The sample holds one count of this clonotype. The chain recombines TRBV7-9 with TRBJ1-5, with D perhaps TRBD1 (6 bases). CDR1 and CDR2 (germline): SEHNR, FQNEAQ (reference sequence). This CDR3 comprises 16 residues. V shed 1 base and J shed 1 base, with 11 bases lying between them. The CDR3 protein is CASSLEAGDSNQPQHF. CDR3 DNA sequence: TGTGCCAGCAGCTTAGAGGCAGGGGACAGCAATCAGCCCCAGCATTTT.

At least ten counts were recorded for this clonotype. The J gene is TRBJ2-7, the V gene TRBV10-3; no clear D. CDR1 is ENHRY, CDR2 SYGVKD, per germline. This CDR3 has 12 amino acids. Between the trimmed V and J ends, which lost 8 bases and 2 bases, there was a span of 10 bases. CDR3: CAIFRPPYEQYF. As DNA, the CDR3 is TGTGCCATCTTCCGGCCCCCCTACGAGCAGTACTTC.

The rearrangement links TRBV29-1 to TRBJ1-6, with 7 bases that match TRBD1. The CDR3 loop spans 12 amino acids. With V trimmed by 8 bases and J by 5 bases, 3 bases remained unmatched. Germline-derived CDR1 and CDR2 are SQVTM and ANQGSEA. The CDR3 protein is CSSGQNNSPLHF. In DNA, the CDR3 is TGCAGCTCGGGACAGAATAATTCACCCCTCCACTTT.

This clonotype was recorded a few times. This sequence joins TRBV11-3 and TRBJ1-3; no clear D. The CDR3 length is 16 residues. V was trimmed by 4 bases and J by 1 base, leaving 14 bases between them. The germline gives CDR1 SGHNT, CDR2 YENEEA. CDR3 region: CASSSTGIPSGNTIYF. CDR3 nucleotides: TGTGCCAGCAGCTCCACCGGGATCCCATCTGGAAACACCATATATTTT. Drawing the rest from reference TRBV11-3 and TRBJ1-3, the complete variable domain is EAGVVQSPRYKIIEKKQPVAFWCNPISGHNTLYWYLQNLGQGPELLIRYENEEAVDDSQLPKDRFSAERLKGVDSTLKIQPAELGDSAVYLCASSSTGIPSGNTIYFGEGSWLTVV.

This chain connects TRBV7-9 to TRBJ2-5, with D possibly being TRBD2 (6 bases). This CDR3 is built from 14 residues. The germline CDR1 and CDR2 sequences are SEHNR and FQNEAQ (reference sequence). Trimming cost V 5 bases and J 5 bases, with 15 bases left between them. CDR3: CASSPGTYGETQYF. The CDR3 nucleotides read TGTGCCAGCAGCCCCGGGACTTATGGGGAGACCCAGTACTTC. Full variable domain (remainder filled in from reference TRBV7-9 and TRBJ2-5): DTGVSQNPRHKITKRGQNVTFRCDPISEHNRLYWYRQTLGQGPEFLTYFQNEAQLEKSRLLSDRFSAERPKGSFSTLEIQRTEQGDSAMYLCASSPGTYGETQYFGPGTRLLVL.

The CDR3 coding sequence is TGTGCCACCAGCAGTGCTAGAGACGAGACCCAGTACTTC. Its translation is CATSSARDETQYF. The rearrangement joins TRBV15 to TRBJ2-5; D not certain. This CDR3 comprises 13 residues. The ends were cut back, 3 bases at V and 5 bases at J, with 10 bases in the middle. CDR1 and CDR2 (germline): LNHNV, YYDKDF (reference sequence).

The CDR3 DNA reads TGTGCCAGCAGAGATAATCAGCTCTATGGCTACACCTTC. As protein: CASRDNQLYGYTF. This chain joins TRBV2 and TRBJ1-2; D is uncertain. The length of the CDR3 is 13 residues. The germline gives CDR1 SNHLY, CDR2 FYNNEI. V was trimmed by 6 bases and J by 4 bases, leaving 12 bases between them.

V gene TRBV5-5 combines with J gene TRBJ1-2; D unclear. Germline lookup yields CDR1 SGHKS and CDR2 YYEKEE (reference sequence). The V and J ends lost 0 bases and 0 bases respectively, with 6 bases between them. The CDR3 loop spans 14 amino acids. The CDR3 DNA reads as TGTGCCAGCAGCTTGGGGACGTCTAACTATGGCTACACCTTC. Amino acids: CASSLGTSNYGYTF.

There are a few counts of this clonotype. This chain joins TRBV2 and TRBJ1-2; a possible D gene is TRBD1 (6 bases). The CDR3 contains 14 residues. CDR1 SNHLY and CDR2 FYNNEI come from the germline V gene. Trimming took 5 bases from V and 3 from J, leaving 13 bases between them. CDR3 DNA sequence: TGTGCCAGCAGTTTAAACGAGGGGGACTATGGCTACACCTTC. The encoded protein is CASSLNEGDYGYTF.

This clonotype was counted ten times or more. V is TRBV10-3 and J is TRBJ1-1, with D maybe TRBD1 (5 bases). The CDR3 runs 15 residues. Trimming took 3 bases from V and 11 from J, leaving 22 bases between them. CDR1 ENHRY and CDR2 SYGVKD come from the germline V gene. The DNA of the CDR3 is TGTGCCATCAGTGACCGGGCCAGGGTACGTGAGGAGGCTTTCTTT. Amino acid sequence: CAISDRARVREEAFF.

This clonotype came up a few times. A much larger clone differs from this one at a single base, so this may be a read error. The DNA for the CDR3 is TGTGCCAGCAGGTGGACAGATGGCTACACCTTC. This sequence encodes CASRWTDGYTF. V gene TRBV2 combines with J gene TRBJ1-2, with D possibly TRBD1 on 6 matching bases. Looked up from germline, CDR1 is SNHLY and CDR2 is FYNNEI. Trimming removed 6 bases from V and 6 bases from J, with 8 bases in between. The CDR3 runs to 11 residues.

This clonotype was observed at least ten times. The CDR3 region has the DNA TGTGCCACCAGCAGAGGCGGACAGAACACTGAAGCTTTCTTT. Protein sequence: CATSRGGQNTEAFF. The V call is TRBV15, the J call TRBJ1-1; possibly TRBD1 for D (5 bases). V was clipped by 1 base and J by 1 base, with 7 bases between them. This CDR3 has 14 residues. CDR1 LNHNV and CDR2 YYDKDF come from the germline V gene (reference sequence).

The table lists this clonotype with many counts. V and J are TRBV10-3 and TRBJ1-1; D not certain. Germline V CDR1 and CDR2: ENHRY, SYGVKD. With 3 bases removed from V and 3 bases from J, the gap between germline ends came to 8 bases. This CDR3 is built from 13 residues. The CDR3 bases are TGTGCCATCAGTGAAGGCAGCCACACTGAAGCTTTCTTT. It specifies CAISEGSHTEAFF.

V gene TRBV10-3 combines with J gene TRBJ1-5; TRBD1 might be the D (6 bases). Trimming stripped 10 bases from V and 5 bases from J, with 18 bases between. Germline values: CDR1 ENHRY, CDR2 SYGVKD. The length of the CDR3 is 14 residues. The CDR3 bases are TGTGCCAGCAAACACCAGGGGTTGGATCAGCCCCAGCATTTT. Its translation: CASKHQGLDQPQHF.

This rearrangement joins TRBV24-1 to TRBJ1-2; weak D call: TRBD1 (6 bases). V was pared by 11 bases and J by 6 bases, with 15 bases between. This CDR3 has 12 residues. From germline, CDR1 is KGHDR and CDR2 SFDVKD. The CDR3 bases are TGTGCCATCGCCCAGGGGATCCATGGCTACACCTTC. Protein product: CAIAQGIHGYTF.

This clonotype was counted at least ten times. The chain couples TRBV10-3 to TRBJ2-5, with a possible D match to TRBD2 (5 bases). V was shortened by 8 bases and J by 1 base, with 8 bases between the two germline ends. In germline, CDR1 is ENHRY, CDR2 SYGVKD. This CDR3 is built from 12 residues. This chain's CDR3 is CAISGSQETQYF. In DNA, the CDR3 is TGTGCCATCTCGGGAAGCCAAGAGACCCAGTACTTC.

The chain employs TRBV20-1 and TRBJ1-1; 7 bases are shared with TRBD1. With 3 bases clipped from V and 4 bases from J, the junction kept 5 bases outside the gene matches. Per the germline V gene, CDR1 is DFQATT and CDR2 is SNEGSKA (reference sequence). CDR3 length: 13 amino acids. The CDR3 region has the DNA TGCAGTGCTAGTCCCAGGGGGGTCACTGAAGCTTTCTTT. It is translated as CSASPRGVTEAFF.

This chain joins TRBV7-3 and TRBJ1-1, with D possibly being TRBD1 (5 bases). CDR1 is SGHTA and CDR2 is FQGTGA in the germline V gene. V shed 5 bases and J shed 6 bases, with 16 bases lying between them. This CDR3 contains 14 residues. As DNA, the CDR3 is TGTGCCAGCAGCACGGACAAGGAGGACGCTGAAGCTTTCTTT. This translates into CASSTDKEDAEAFF.

This chain links TRBV7-6 with TRBJ1-1, with unresolved D. Trimming pared 5 bases from V and 4 bases from J, leaving 17 bases between. The CDR3 consists of 15 residues. The germline V gene encodes CDR1 SGHVS and CDR2 FNYEAQ. The CDR3 DNA sequence: TGTGCCAGCAGCCCCTCGGTGGAGGATCTCACTGAAGCTTTCTTT. The encoded protein is CASSPSVEDLTEAFF.

The sample holds many counts of this clonotype. The rearrangement links TRBV2 to TRBJ1-2; TRBD1 might be the D (6 bases). CDR3 length equals 15 residues. The V gene lost 8 bases and the J gene lost 8 bases, with 24 bases spanning the gap. CDR1 is SNHLY, CDR2 FYNNEI, per germline. CDR3 coding DNA: TGTGCCAGCCTGACAGGAGAGGGAAGGTTGTCGGGCTACACCTTC. Translated: CASLTGEGRLSGYTF.

This clonotype was seen more than once but under ten times. The chain employs TRBV9 and TRBJ1-1; D uncertain. The CDR3 consists of 15 residues. Germline lookup yields CDR1 SGDLS and CDR2 YYNGEE. Trimming stripped 5 bases from V and 1 base from J, with 15 bases between. The DNA for the CDR3 is TGTGCCAGCAGTTTAAGCCCACCCCCGAACACTGAAGCTTTCTTT. Translation gives CASSLSPPPNTEAFF.